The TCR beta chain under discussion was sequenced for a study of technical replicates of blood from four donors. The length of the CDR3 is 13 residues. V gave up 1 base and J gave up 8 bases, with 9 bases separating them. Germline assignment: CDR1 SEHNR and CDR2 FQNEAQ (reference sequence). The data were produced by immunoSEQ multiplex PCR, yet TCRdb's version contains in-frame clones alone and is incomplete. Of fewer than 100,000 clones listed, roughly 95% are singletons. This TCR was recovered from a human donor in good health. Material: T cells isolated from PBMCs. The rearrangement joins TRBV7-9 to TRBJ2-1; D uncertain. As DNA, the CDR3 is TGTGCCAGCAGCTTAGTTGTTATCGATGAGCAGTTCTTC. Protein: CASSLVVIDEQFF.